These 13 T cell receptor beta chains originate from one sample sequenced in a study of blood T cell repertoires in COVID-19 (TCRdb year 2020). The library was built by means of the immunoSEQ multiplex PCR assay. TCRdb re-hosts the immuneACCESS table, in-frame sequences only. Its copies lack some clones; in the studies checked, an unresolved V gene accounts for under half of them, and the cause for the rest is not known. This sample comprises tens of thousands of clones, roughly 90% of them detected only once. The top ten hold 9.7% of the sample. Sequencing was performed on peripheral blood. These receptors were obtained from a woman of 80 years or more with acute or convalescent COVID-19.

The chain links TRBV6-1 to TRBJ2-7, with a tentative D call TRBD1 (5 bases). This CDR3 spans 13 amino acids. V lost 0 bases to trimming and J lost 5 bases, with 8 bases between them. Germline V lookup: CDR1 MNHNS, CDR2 SASEGT. CDR3: CASSEAPGHEQYF. CDR3 DNA: TGTGCCAGCAGTGAAGCTCCAGGGCACGAGCAGTACTTC.

The rearrangement links TRBV7-9 to TRBJ1-6; 7 nucleotides line up with TRBD1. The ends lost 5 bases at V and 8 bases at J; junction bases unmatched: 6. Per the germline V gene, CDR1 is SEHNR and CDR2 is FQNEAQ (reference sequence). The CDR3 has 14 amino acids. The CDR3 loop reads CASSLTGVHSPLHF. The CDR3 DNA sequence: TGTGCCAGCAGCCTAACAGGGGTGCATTCACCCCTCCACTTT.

The CDR3 protein is CASGLVVSKTGNQPQHF. CDR3 in DNA: TGTGCTAGTGGTTTGGTAGTGTCCAAGACGGGAAATCAGCCCCAGCATTTT. J is TRBJ1-5 and V is TRBV12-5; D is undetermined. Trimming took off 0 bases at V and 4 bases at J, with 16 bases between the two ends. Germline CDR1 LGHNT, CDR2 FRNRAP. The CDR3 has 17 amino acids.

The chain combines TRBV12-3 or TRBV12-4 with TRBJ1-2; tentatively, D is TRBD1 (5 bases). Trimming took 8 bases from V and 8 from J, leaving 15 bases between them. The CDR3 is made up of 12 amino acids. The CDR3 loop is CASDSKGLGYTF. DNA of the CDR3: TGTGCCAGCGACAGTAAGGGGCTCGGCTACACCTTC.

This clone was observed a single time. The gene calls are TRBV9 and TRBJ2-6, with 10 bases that match TRBD1. This CDR3 comprises 18 residues. Germline-derived CDR1 and CDR2 are SGDLS and YYNGEE. Germline trimming cut 3 bases from V and 1 base from J; bases unmatched to any gene: 7. In DNA form, the CDR3 reads TGTGCCAGCAGCGCCCGAGCGGGACAGGGGTCTGGGGCCAACGTCCTGACTTTC. Translating gives CASSARAGQGSGANVLTF.

This clone has a single count. The chain carries TRBV10-3 and TRBJ1-6, with 7 bases fitting TRBD1. Trimming took 6 bases from V and 7 from J; bases not matched to a gene: 9. The CDR3 is 15 residues long. Germline CDR1 ENHRY, CDR2 SYGVKD. CDR3 nucleotides: TGTGCCATCAGGTCAGACAGGGAGAAGAATTCACCCCTCCACTTT. It encodes CAIRSDREKNSPLHF.

Here the CDR3 reads CASSIQGYSYNEQFF. The CDR3 bases are TGTGCCAGTAGTATTCAGGGTTACTCCTACAATGAGCAGTTCTTC. J is TRBJ2-1 and V is TRBV19; possibly TRBD1 for D (5 bases). V was pared by 3 bases and J by 0 bases, with 9 bases between. CDR3 length: 15 amino acids. Germline V gene sequence: CDR1 LNHDA, CDR2 SQIVND (reference sequence). The entire variable domain, with the rest obtained from reference TRBV19 and TRBJ2-1, is as follows: DGGITQSPKYLFRKEGQNVTLSCEQNLNHDAMYWYRQDPGQGLRLIYYSQIVNDFQKGDIAEGYSVSREKKESFPLTVTSAQKNPTAFYLCASSIQGYSYNEQFFGPGTRLTVL.

The rearrangement joins TRBV7-9 to TRBJ2-4; TRBD1 matches 8 bases. Per the germline V gene, CDR1 is SEHNR and CDR2 is FQNEAQ (reference sequence). The length of the CDR3 is 14 residues. V was pared by 5 bases and J by 8 bases, with 8 bases of the junction left unmatched. The CDR3 sequence is CASSRGGQGYIQYF. The CDR3, as DNA: TGTGCCAGCAGCCGCGGAGGACAGGGTTACATTCAGTACTTC.

The V and J genes are TRBV4-1 and TRBJ2-1; 14 bases are a match to TRBD2. With 0 bases clipped from V and 13 bases from J, the junction kept 5 bases outside the gene matches. CDR3 length: 15 amino acids. Germline V lookup: CDR1 MGHRA, CDR2 YSYEKL. The CDR3 loop is CASSQDGTSGSFQFF. The CDR3 bases are TGCGCCAGCAGCCAAGATGGGACTAGCGGGAGCTTCCAGTTCTTC.

This chain joins TRBV5-4 and TRBJ2-2; tentative D call: TRBD2 (5 bases). The CDR3 contains 16 residues. Germline CDR1 SGHNT, CDR2 YYREEE (reference sequence). V was shortened by 2 bases and J by 2 bases, with 13 bases between the two germline ends. The CDR3 region has the DNA TGTGCCAGCAGCTTCGGGAACAGAGCTAACACCGGGGAGCTGTTTTTT. Its protein is CASSFGNRANTGELFF.

The rearrangement uses TRBV24-1 and TRBJ2-7; 7 bases are a match to TRBD2. V trimming: 0 bases; J trimming: 3 bases; junction bases outside the gene matches: 19. The germline CDR1 and CDR2 sequences are KGHDR and SFDVKD. The CDR3 has 20 amino acids. As DNA, the CDR3 is TGTGCCACCAGTGATTTGCCCACGGGGGGTGTAGCCCTGAGGGACTACGAGCAGTACTTC. As protein: CATSDLPTGGVALRDYEQYF.

The chain is built from TRBV4-1 and TRBJ1-3, with a weak D call TRBD1 (6 bases). This CDR3 spans 16 amino acids. Germline V lookup: CDR1 MGHRA, CDR2 YSYEKL. Between the trimmed V and J ends, which lost 2 bases and 3 bases, there was a span of 14 bases. The CDR3 region has the DNA TGCGCCAGCAGCCAACACAGGGAGGGGGGTGGAAACACCATATATTTT. Translating gives CASSQHREGGGNTIYF.

V gene TRBV6-5 combines with J gene TRBJ2-2; maybe TRBD2 (6 bases). V was shortened by 0 bases and J by 5 bases, with 10 bases between the two germline ends. This CDR3 region has 15 residues. From germline, CDR1 is MNHEY and CDR2 SVGAGI. The DNA of the CDR3 is TGTGCCAGCAGTTACTCGGCGGGAAAGACCGGGGAGCTGTTTTTT. Translated: CASSYSAGKTGELFF.